Listed below are T cell receptor beta chains from one sample, sequenced in a study of blood T cell repertoires in COVID-19. The table came from immunoSEQ multiplex PCR; TCRdb's copy has only in-frame clones and leaves some out. The data show some 200,000 clones, with 86% seen just once and 3.5% to 5% held by the top ten. Input material: peripheral blood. Receptors originate from a man over 45 with acute or convalescent COVID-19. Both conserved end residues are part of each CDR3. The D gene is left open where the match is weak. Clone size is given for some rows only: seen once, a few or many times, or a class if the clone is expanded.

v_gene	d_gene	abundance	j_gene	CDR3aa	CDR3nt
TRBV29-1	-	-	TRBJ2-5	CSVQGGETQYF	TGCAGCGTTCAGGGTGGCGAGACCCAGTACTTC
TRBV2	-	few	TRBJ2-7	CASSSYEQYF	TGTGCCAGTTCTTCCTACGAGCAGTACTTC
TRBV3-1/TRBV3-2	TRBD1	-	TRBJ1-1	CASSPSDRPTNTEAFF	TGTGCCAGCAGCCCTTCGGACAGGCCAACGAACACTGAAGCTTTCTTT
TRBV18	-	-	TRBJ1-2	CASSPTIQGAYGYTF	TGTGCCAGCTCACCAACCATACAGGGAGCCTATGGCTACACCTTC
TRBV9	-	-	TRBJ1-2	CASSESRRTTNYGYTF	TGTGCCAGCAGTGAGTCACGGAGGACTACTAACTATGGCTACACCTTC
TRBV28	-	-	TRBJ2-4	CASSKIHVLAKNIQYF	TGTGCCAGCAGTAAGATACATGTCCTAGCCAAAAACATTCAGTACTTC
TRBV29-1	TRBD1	-	TRBJ1-1	CSAVTDRVGTEAFF	TGCAGCGCTGTAACCGACAGGGTGGGAACTGAAGCTTTCTTT
TRBV27	-	-	TRBJ1-3	CASREGSYSGNTIYF	TGTGCCAGCAGGGAGGGGTCGTATTCTGGAAACACCATATATTTT
TRBV2	-	-	TRBJ1-6	CASHRGEAYSPLHF	TGTGCCAGCCACCGCGGAGAGGCCTATTCACCCCTCCACTTT
TRBV24-1	-	-	TRBJ2-2	CATSGGWGELFF	TGTGCCACCAGTGGAGGTTGGGGGGAGCTGTTTTTT
TRBV6-5	-	many	TRBJ1-1	CASNDRFEAFF	TGTGCCAGCAACGACAGATTTGAAGCTTTCTTT
TRBV30	-	-	TRBJ1-2	CAWSVREGDGYTF	TGTGCCTGGAGTGTACGGGAGGGGGATGGCTACACCTTC
TRBV11-2	-	-	TRBJ1-1	CASSLGSGVPTEAFF	TGTGCCAGCAGCTTAGGTTCAGGGGTTCCCACTGAAGCTTTCTTT
TRBV2	TRBD1	-	TRBJ2-5	CASSFGTGPGGTQYF	TGTGCCAGCAGTTTTGGGACAGGACCCGGAGGGACCCAGTACTTC
TRBV12-3/TRBV12-4	-	once	TRBJ1-2	CASSLGVVGGYTF	TGTGCCAGCAGTTTAGGGGTGGTGGGCGGCTACACCTTC
TRBV29-1	-	-	TRBJ1-1	CSVDSPVRNTEAFF	TGCAGCGTTGATTCTCCTGTCAGAAACACTGAAGCTTTCTTT
TRBV5-1	TRBD1	-	TRBJ2-7	CASRTTGGRGGYEQYF	TGCGCCAGCAGAACCACAGGGGGCCGGGGCGGCTACGAGCAGTACTTC
TRBV12-3/TRBV12-4	-	-	TRBJ1-2	CASSPGTDYGYTF	TGTGCCAGCAGCCCCGGGACTGACTATGGCTACACCTTC
TRBV25-1	-	-	TRBJ1-3	CASSLQGTDTIYF	TGTGCCAGCAGTCTTCAGGGAACGGACACCATATATTTT
TRBV5-1	TRBD1	-	TRBJ2-3	CASSGTGSTDTQYF	TGCGCCAGCAGCGGGACAGGGAGCACAGATACGCAGTATTTT
TRBV2	-	-	TRBJ2-5	CASSVRRETQYF	TGTGCCAGCAGTGTTAGGAGAGAGACCCAGTACTTC
TRBV5-1	TRBD2	-	TRBJ2-1	CASSFLAGGPGDEQFF	TGCGCCAGCAGCTTCCTAGCGGGGGGGCCAGGCGATGAGCAGTTCTTC
TRBV3-1/TRBV3-2	TRBD2	-	TRBJ2-3	CASSQDVGPLAGGRPDTQYF	TGTGCCAGCAGCCAAGATGTGGGGCCGCTAGCGGGGGGAAGGCCAGATACGCAGTATTTT
TRBV18	TRBD1	many	TRBJ2-2	CASSDTGTGNTGELFF	TGTGCCAGCTCAGACACCGGGACAGGGAACACCGGGGAGCTGTTTTTT
TRBV29-1	-	-	TRBJ2-7	CSAGMTAYEQYF	TGCAGCGCTGGAATGACAGCCTACGAGCAGTACTTC
TRBV2	-	-	TRBJ2-3	CASSERLASTDTQYF	TGTGCCAGCAGTGAACGGCTAGCCAGCACAGATACGCAGTATTTT
TRBV15	TRBD1	-	TRBJ1-1	CATSRVVGTVNTEAFF	TGTGCCACCAGCAGAGTTGTAGGGACAGTGAACACTGAAGCTTTCTTT
TRBV6-5	-	few	TRBJ1-6	CASSDRIIHF	TGTGCCAGCAGCGACAGGATAATCCACTTT
TRBV7-9	-	-	TRBJ2-1	CASSLGGQAGYNEQFF	TGTGCCAGCAGCTTGGGAGGTCAGGCCGGCTACAATGAGCAGTTCTTC
TRBV5-1	-	-	TRBJ2-7	CASSYFRGTGQTYEQYF	TGCGCCAGCAGCTACTTTCGCGGTACAGGGCAGACATACGAGCAGTACTTC
TRBV19	-	once	TRBJ1-5	CASKTTWTALSQPQHF	TGTGCCAGTAAAACAACCTGGACAGCATTAAGCCAGCCCCAGCATTTT
TRBV5-8	TRBD2	-	TRBJ2-5	CASSRRGLEKETQYF	TGTGCCAGCAGCAGAAGGGGACTAGAGAAAGAGACCCAGTACTTC